This TCR beta chain was sequenced for a study of cytomegalovirus exposure and HLA in healthy donors. Whole-study results and caveats: Despite most TCR sequences being rare, some public TCRs occurred in many donors. Analysis was carried out at a later point, and it linked a missense DCLRE1C variant to TCR beta V- and J-gene trimming.

This CDR3 comprises 11 residues. Germline values: CDR1 DFQATT, CDR2 SNEGSKA (reference sequence). V was pared by 8 bases and J by 15 bases, with 9 bases of the junction left unmatched. Amplification used 60 Vbeta primers and 13 Jbeta primers. Assay: immunoSEQ multiplex PCR; the TCRdb copy retains only in-frame clones and omits some. Among 95,000 to 150,000 clones listed, about 78% were seen once. This cohort consisted of healthy bone marrow donors. A remark on this clone: Its antigen is undetermined.

This receptor was identified in a female donor in good health and CMV-seronegative. Sequencing was performed on PBMCs. The V and J genes are TRBV20-1 and TRBJ2-1; 11 nucleotides agree with TRBD2. The DNA of the CDR3 is TGCAGTCTAGCGGGAGGATCAGCGTGGTTCTTC. This sequence encodes CSLAGGSAWFF.